The 3 T cell receptor beta chains below all came from one sample that was sequenced in a study of blood T cell repertoires in COVID-19. Assay: immunoSEQ multiplex PCR; the TCRdb copy retains only in-frame clones and omits some. Of fewer than 300,000 clones in the sample, roughly 90% were seen once. Sequencing was carried out using PBMCs or T cells enriched from blood (not recorded which). The source is a woman aged 30 to 39 who had recovered from COVID-19.

This clone appeared once. V gene TRBV2 combines with J gene TRBJ1-4, with 7 nucleotides matching TRBD1. The CDR3 covers 14 residues. CDR1 is SNHLY and CDR2 is FYNNEI in the germline V gene. V dropped 8 bases and J dropped 3; count of bases not matched to a gene: 6. CDR3 bases: TGTGCCAGCCAGAAAGGGGGCTCTAATGAAAAACTGTTTTTT. It codes for CASQKGGSNEKLFF.

This clone was picked up a small number of times. The CDR3 bases are TGCGCCAGCAGCCTAGCGGGAGCGAACACCGGGGAGCTGTTTTTT. This gives the protein CASSLAGANTGELFF. The gene calls are TRBV5-1 and TRBJ2-2, with 10 bases aligning to TRBD2. Looked up from germline, CDR1 is SGHRS and CDR2 is YFSETQ. Trimming removed 4 bases from V and 0 bases from J; junction bases left unmatched: 0. The CDR3 contains 15 residues.

The rearrangement joins TRBV15 to TRBJ1-5, with TRBD1 matching over 7 bases. V lost 8 bases and J lost 5; bases outside the gene matches: 9. Germline-derived CDR1 and CDR2 are LNHNV and YYDKDF (reference sequence). The CDR3 has 14 amino acids. The CDR3 loop is CATDREGDHQPQHF. Here the CDR3 DNA reads TGTGCCACCGACAGGGAAGGGGATCATCAGCCCCAGCATTTT.